This TCR beta chain is drawn from a study of shared clonotypes between healthy human individuals. Germline V CDR1 and CDR2: MNHEY, SVGAGI. The CDR3 is 14 amino acids. Trimming stripped 6 bases from V and 14 bases from J, with 23 bases between. Assay: immunoSEQ multiplex PCR; the TCRdb copy retains only in-frame clones and omits some. The table lists about 1.5 million clones, roughly 96% of them singletons. A single count supports this clone. The genes are TRBV6-5 and TRBJ2-1, with D possibly matching TRBD2 (6 bases). The receptor was derived from a man younger than 45 in good health. The sequencing sample was made of naive CD4+ T cells sorted from blood. Specified subset: CD45RA+ positively selected. The CDR3 here is CASSRDFHSVSEFF. As DNA, the CDR3 is TGTGCCAGCAGCCGGGACTTCCACTCCGTCTCTGAGTTCTTC.